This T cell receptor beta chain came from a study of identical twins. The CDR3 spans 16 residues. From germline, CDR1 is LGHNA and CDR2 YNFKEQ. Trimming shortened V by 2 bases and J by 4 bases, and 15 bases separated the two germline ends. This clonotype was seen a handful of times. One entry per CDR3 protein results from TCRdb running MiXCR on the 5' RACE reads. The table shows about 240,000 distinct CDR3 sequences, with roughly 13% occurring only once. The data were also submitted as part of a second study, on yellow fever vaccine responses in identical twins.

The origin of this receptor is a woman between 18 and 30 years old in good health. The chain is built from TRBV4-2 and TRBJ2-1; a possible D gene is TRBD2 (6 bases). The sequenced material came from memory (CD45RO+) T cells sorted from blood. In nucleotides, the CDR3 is TGTGCCAGCAGCCAAAGTGTTAAGGGACTTTACAATGAGCAGTTCTTC. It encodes CASSQSVKGLYNEQFF.